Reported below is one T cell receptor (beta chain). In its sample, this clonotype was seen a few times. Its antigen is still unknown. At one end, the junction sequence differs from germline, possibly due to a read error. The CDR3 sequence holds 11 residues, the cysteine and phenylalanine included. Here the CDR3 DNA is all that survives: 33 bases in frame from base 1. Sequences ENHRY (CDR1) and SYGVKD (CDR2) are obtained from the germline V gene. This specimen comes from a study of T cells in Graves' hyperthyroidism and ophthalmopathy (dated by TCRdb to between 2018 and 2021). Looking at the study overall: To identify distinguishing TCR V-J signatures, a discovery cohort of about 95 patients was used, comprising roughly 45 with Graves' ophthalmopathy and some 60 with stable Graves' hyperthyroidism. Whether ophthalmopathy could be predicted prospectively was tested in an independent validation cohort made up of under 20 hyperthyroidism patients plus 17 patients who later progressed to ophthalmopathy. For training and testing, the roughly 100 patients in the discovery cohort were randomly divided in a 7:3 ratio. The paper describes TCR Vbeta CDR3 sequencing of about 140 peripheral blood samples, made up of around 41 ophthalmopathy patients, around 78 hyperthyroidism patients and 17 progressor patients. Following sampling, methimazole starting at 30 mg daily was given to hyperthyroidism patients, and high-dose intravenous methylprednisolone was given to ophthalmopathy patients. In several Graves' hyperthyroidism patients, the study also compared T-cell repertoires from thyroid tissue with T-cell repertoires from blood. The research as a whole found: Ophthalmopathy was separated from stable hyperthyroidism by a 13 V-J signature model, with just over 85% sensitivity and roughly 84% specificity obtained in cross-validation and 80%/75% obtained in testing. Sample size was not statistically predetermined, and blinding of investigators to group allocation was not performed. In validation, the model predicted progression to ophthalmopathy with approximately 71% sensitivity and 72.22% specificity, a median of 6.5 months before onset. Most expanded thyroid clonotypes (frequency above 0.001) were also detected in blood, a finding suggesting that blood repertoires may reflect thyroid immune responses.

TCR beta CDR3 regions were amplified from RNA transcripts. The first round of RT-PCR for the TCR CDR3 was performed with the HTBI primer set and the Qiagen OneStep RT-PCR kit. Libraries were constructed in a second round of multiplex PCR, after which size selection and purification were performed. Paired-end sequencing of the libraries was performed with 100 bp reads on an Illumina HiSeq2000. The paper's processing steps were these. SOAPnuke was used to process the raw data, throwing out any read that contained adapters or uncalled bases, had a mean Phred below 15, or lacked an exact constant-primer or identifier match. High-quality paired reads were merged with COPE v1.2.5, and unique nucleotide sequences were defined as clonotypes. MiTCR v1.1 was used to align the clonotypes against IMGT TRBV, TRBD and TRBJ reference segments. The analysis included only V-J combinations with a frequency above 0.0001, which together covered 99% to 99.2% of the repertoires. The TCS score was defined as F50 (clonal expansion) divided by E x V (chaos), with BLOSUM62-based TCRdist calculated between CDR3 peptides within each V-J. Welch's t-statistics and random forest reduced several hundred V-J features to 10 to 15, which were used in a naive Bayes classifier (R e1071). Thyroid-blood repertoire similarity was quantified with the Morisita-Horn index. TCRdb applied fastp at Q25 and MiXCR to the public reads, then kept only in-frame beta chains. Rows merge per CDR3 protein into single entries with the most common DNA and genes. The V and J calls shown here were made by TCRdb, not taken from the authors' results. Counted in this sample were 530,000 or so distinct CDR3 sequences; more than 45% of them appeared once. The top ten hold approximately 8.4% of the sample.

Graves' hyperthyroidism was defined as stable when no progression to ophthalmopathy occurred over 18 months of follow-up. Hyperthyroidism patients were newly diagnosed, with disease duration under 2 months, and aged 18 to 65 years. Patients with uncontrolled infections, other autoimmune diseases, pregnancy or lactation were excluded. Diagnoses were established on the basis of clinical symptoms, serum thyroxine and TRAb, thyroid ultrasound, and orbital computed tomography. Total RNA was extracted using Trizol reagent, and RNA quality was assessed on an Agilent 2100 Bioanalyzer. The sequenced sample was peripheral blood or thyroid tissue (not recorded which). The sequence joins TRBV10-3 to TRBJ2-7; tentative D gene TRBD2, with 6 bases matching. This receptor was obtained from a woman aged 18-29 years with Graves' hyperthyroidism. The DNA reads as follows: TGTGCCATCAGGGAGGGACCGGTGGAGTTCTTC. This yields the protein CAIREGPVEFF.